These 9 T cell receptor beta chains share one sample of origin, sequenced in a study of T cell responses to AZD1222 COVID-19 vaccine. This table comes from immunoSEQ multiplex PCR, and its TCRdb copy is limited to in-frame clones, with some not included. This sample has roughly 100,000 clones; about four fifths occur once, and the top ten carry about a sixth. Sample: peripheral blood, taken on day 0 of AZD1222 vaccination. These receptors were collected from an adult in good health.

V and J are TRBV12-5 and TRBJ1-5; the D gene is possibly TRBD1 (5 bases). Germline V gene data show CDR1 as LGHNT and CDR2 as FRNRAP. The CDR3 is made up of 12 amino acids. The germline V and J ends were trimmed by 4 bases and 7 bases, with 8 bases remaining between them. CDR3 nucleotides: TGTGCTAGTGGTTCCAGGGAACAGCCCCAGCATTTT. It encodes CASGSREQPQHF.

The chain has TRBV11-1 and TRBJ2-3; TRBD1 matches at 8 bases. This CDR3 region has 14 residues. Trimming removed 3 bases from V and 1 base from J; junction bases left unmatched: 0. CDR1 and CDR2 (germline): SGHAT, FQDESV (reference sequence). The chain's CDR3 is CASSLDRGTDTQYF. CDR3 coding DNA: TGTGCCAGCAGCTTGGACAGGGGCACAGATACGCAGTATTTT. Drawing the rest from reference TRBV11-1 and TRBJ2-3, the complete variable domain is EAEVAQSPRYKITEKSQAVAFWCDPISGHATLYWYRQILGQGPELLVQFQDESVVDDSQLPKDRFSAERLKGVDSTLKIQPAELGDSAMYLCASSLDRGTDTQYFGPGTRLTVL.

This chain links TRBV5-1 with TRBJ1-3; D is uncertain. V dropped 1 base and J dropped 4 bases, with 18 bases sitting between them. The CDR3 has 17 residues. Germline CDR1 SGHRS, CDR2 YFSETQ. CDR3 sequence (DNA): TGCGCCAGCAGCTTGCAAGCAGGAGCCGACCTCGGAAACACCATATATTTT. Translated: CASSLQAGADLGNTIYF.

This chain connects TRBV3-1 (or the pseudogene TRBV3-2) to TRBJ2-1, with 7 bases that match TRBD2. Germline CDR1 and CDR2: LGHDT and YNNKEL (reference sequence). After removal of 0 bases from V and 8 bases from J, the junction contained 16 bases not matched to a gene. The CDR3 totals 18 residues. The CDR3 coding sequence is TGTGCCAGCAGCCAAGAGGTCGAGAAGCGGGGACGCGGAGATGAGCAGTTCTTC. It codes for CASSQEVEKRGRGDEQFF.

The chain links TRBV6-5 to TRBJ2-3; D is possibly TRBD2 (5 bases). The germline V gene has CDR1 MNHEY and CDR2 SVGAGI. The CDR3 totals 14 residues. V dropped 8 bases and J dropped 1 base, with 13 bases sitting between them. DNA of the CDR3: TGTGCCAGCTCCCCGCGGGCCCGCACAGATACGCAGTATTTT. Amino acids: CASSPRARTDTQYF.

V usage is TRBV3-1 (or the pseudogene TRBV3-2) and J usage is TRBJ2-1, with 7 nucleotides matching TRBD2. CDR3 length: 16 amino acids. The V and J ends lost 4 bases and 4 bases, in that order; junction bases with no gene match: 10. Looked up from germline, CDR1 is LGHDT and CDR2 is YNNKEL (reference sequence). CDR3 protein: CASSPPGSGSYNEQFF. The CDR3 nucleotides are TGTGCCAGCAGCCCCCCCGGTAGCGGGTCTTACAATGAGCAGTTCTTC.

J is TRBJ1-2 and V is TRBV6-5; weak D call: TRBD1 (5 bases). This CDR3 is 14 amino acids long. The germline V gene has CDR1 MNHEY and CDR2 SVGAGI. The ends were cut back, 6 bases at V and 6 bases at J, with 17 bases in the middle. In nucleotides, the CDR3 is TGTGCCAGCAGATCGACAGAAAGGGCGCATGGCTACACCTTC. Translation gives CASRSTERAHGYTF.

This clone has a single count. V gene TRBV29-1 combines with J gene TRBJ2-2, with D perhaps assigned TRBD1 or TRBD2 (5 bases each). Trimming shortened V by 7 bases and J by 6 bases, and 9 bases separated the two germline ends. Per germline, CDR1 SQVTM and CDR2 ANQGSEA. The CDR3 loop spans 11 amino acids. The CDR3 DNA is TGCAGCGGTCAGGGACCCGGGGAGCTGTTTTTT. Translated, it gives CSGQGPGELFF.

This clone was recorded a few times. The J gene is TRBJ2-4, the V gene TRBV9; TRBD2 agrees at 11 bases. The CDR3 runs 16 residues. The germline CDR1 and CDR2 sequences are SGDLS and YYNGEE. With 4 bases clipped from V and 5 bases from J, the junction kept 8 bases outside the gene matches. The CDR3 reads CASSKQPGLAENIQYF. The CDR3 DNA reads as TGTGCCAGCAGCAAACAACCGGGACTAGCGGAAAACATTCAGTACTTC. The entire variable domain, with the rest obtained from reference TRBV9 and TRBJ2-4, is as follows: DSGVTQTPKHLITATGQRVTLRCSPRSGDLSVYWYQQSLDQGLQFLIQYYNGEERAKGNILERFSAQQFPDLHSELNLSSLELGDSALYFCASSKQPGLAENIQYFGAGTRLSVL.